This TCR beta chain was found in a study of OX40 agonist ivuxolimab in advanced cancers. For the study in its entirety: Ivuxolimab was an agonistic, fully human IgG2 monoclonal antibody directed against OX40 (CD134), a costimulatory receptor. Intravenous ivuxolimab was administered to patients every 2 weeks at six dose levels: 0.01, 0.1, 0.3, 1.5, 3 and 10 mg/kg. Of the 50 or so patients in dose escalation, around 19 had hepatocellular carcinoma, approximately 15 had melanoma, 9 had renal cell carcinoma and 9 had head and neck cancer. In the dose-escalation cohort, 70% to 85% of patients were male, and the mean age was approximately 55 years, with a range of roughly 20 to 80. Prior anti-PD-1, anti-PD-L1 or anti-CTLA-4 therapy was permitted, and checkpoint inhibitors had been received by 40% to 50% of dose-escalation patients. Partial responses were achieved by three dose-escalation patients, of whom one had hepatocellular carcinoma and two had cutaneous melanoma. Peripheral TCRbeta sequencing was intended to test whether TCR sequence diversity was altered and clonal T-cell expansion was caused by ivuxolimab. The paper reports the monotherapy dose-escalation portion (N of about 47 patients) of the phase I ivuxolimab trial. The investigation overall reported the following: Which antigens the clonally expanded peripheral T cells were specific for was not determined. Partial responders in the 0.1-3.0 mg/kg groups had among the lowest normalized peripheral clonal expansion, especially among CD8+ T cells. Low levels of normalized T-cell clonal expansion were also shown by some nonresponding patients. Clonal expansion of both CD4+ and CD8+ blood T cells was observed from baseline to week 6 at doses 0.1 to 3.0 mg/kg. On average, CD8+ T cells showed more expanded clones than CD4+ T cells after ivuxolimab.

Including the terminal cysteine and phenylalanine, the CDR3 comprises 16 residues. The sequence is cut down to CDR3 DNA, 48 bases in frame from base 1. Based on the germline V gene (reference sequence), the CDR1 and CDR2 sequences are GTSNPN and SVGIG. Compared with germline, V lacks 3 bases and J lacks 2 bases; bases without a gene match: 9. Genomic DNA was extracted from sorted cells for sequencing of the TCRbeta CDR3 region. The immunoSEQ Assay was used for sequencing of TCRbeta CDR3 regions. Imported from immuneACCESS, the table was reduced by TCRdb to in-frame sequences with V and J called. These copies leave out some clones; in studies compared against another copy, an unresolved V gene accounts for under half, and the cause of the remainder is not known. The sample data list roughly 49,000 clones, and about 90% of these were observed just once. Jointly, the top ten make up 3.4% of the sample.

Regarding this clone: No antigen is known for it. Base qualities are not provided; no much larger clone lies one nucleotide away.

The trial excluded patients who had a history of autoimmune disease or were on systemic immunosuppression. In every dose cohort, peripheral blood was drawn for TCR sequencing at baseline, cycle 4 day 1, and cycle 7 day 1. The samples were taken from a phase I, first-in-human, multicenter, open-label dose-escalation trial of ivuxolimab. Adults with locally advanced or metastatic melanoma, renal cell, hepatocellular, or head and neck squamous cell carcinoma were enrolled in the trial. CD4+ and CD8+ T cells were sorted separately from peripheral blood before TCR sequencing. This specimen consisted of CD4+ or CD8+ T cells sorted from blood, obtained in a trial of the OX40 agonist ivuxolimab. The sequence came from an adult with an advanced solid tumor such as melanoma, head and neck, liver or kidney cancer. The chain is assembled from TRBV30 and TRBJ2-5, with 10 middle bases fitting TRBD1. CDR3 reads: CAWRHRQGALQETQYF. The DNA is TGTGCCTGGAGACACAGACAGGGGGCCCTGCAAGAGACCCAGTACTTC. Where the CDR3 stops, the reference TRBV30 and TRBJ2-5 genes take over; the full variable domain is SQTIHQWPATLVQPVGSPLSLECTVEGTSNPNLYWYRQAAGRGLQLLFYSVGIGQISSEVPQNLSASRPQDRQFILSSKKLLLSDSGFYLCAWRHRQGALQETQYFGPGTRLLVL.